This T cell receptor (beta chain) was identified during a study of T cells after yellow fever vaccination. Turning to the study itself: Any fraction with a low cell number was prepared using SMART-Seq v4 Ultra Low Input.

Regarding the study as a whole: Post-booster repertoires contained most primary-vaccination clones again (almost 97% CD4, over 70% CD8). CD4 and CD8 compartments shared a small share of clonotypes.

Comments on this clonotype: The junction does not match germline at one end; this may be a read error.

Germline assignment: CDR1 KGHSH and CDR2 LQKENI. The CDR3 totals 12 residues. Template switching by 5'RACE produced TCR cDNA, adding a universal primer site and UMIs. TCRdb called the 5' RACE reads again in MiXCR, with one record for every CDR3 protein. The sample has approximately 85,000 distinct CDR3 sequences, about an eighth seen once; the top ten hold approximately 25%. The rearrangement links TRBV18 to TRBJ2-4, with unresolved D. This TCR came from a man in his late teens or twenties who received the YFV17D yellow fever vaccine. The source material was CD8+ T cells not binding an NS4B(214-222) dextramer, sorted from PBMCs, sampled roughly 20 days after the first yellow fever vaccination. CDR3 sequence reads: CACSTGNPIQYF. As DNA, the CDR3 is TGTGCCTGCTCAACCGGAAACCCCATTCAGTACTTC.